Below are 27 T cell receptor beta chains sequenced from a single sample in a study of CD8+ T cells in alopecia areata. Treatment defined: oral pan-JAK inhibitor, 5-10 mg twice daily. Sequencing templates came from extracted RNA that was reverse transcribed into cDNA. TCRdb's copy holds only in-frame clones and misses some; the assay was immunoSEQ multiplex PCR. The table lists roughly 210,000 clones, around two fifths of them singletons. Sequencing used CD4+ T cells sorted from blood, obtained around week 36, from a patient treated with tofacitinib. The receptors originated from a human donor with alopecia areata.

This clone was detected a few times. The rearrangement joins TRBV7-2 to TRBJ2-6; D call uncertain. CDR3 length equals 10 residues. The germline V and J ends were trimmed by 7 bases and 12 bases, with 7 bases remaining between them. Per germline, CDR1 SGHTA and CDR2 FQGNSA. CDR3 in amino acids: CASTPPVLTF. CDR3 in DNA: TGTGCCAGCACCCCCCCCGTCCTGACTTTC.

This chain links TRBV9 with TRBJ1-1; possibly TRBD1 for D (5 bases). V was pared by 4 bases and J by 5 bases, with 12 bases between. This CDR3 spans 13 amino acids. Per germline, CDR1 SGDLS and CDR2 YYNGEE. The CDR3 here is CASSLGGSTEAFF. The CDR3 DNA follows: TGTGCCAGCAGCCTCGGGGGTTCAACTGAAGCTTTCTTT.

This clone occurred once. The chain has TRBV5-6 and TRBJ1-1; D is ambiguous. The CDR3 has 14 residues. CDR1 SGHDT and CDR2 YYEEEE come from the germline V gene. The germline V and J ends were trimmed by 3 bases and 1 base, with 10 bases remaining between them. The CDR3 DNA reads TGTGCCAGCAGCTATGAAAGAGGGAACACTGAAGCTTTCTTT. Translated, it gives CASSYERGNTEAFF.

The rearrangement links TRBV14 to TRBJ2-5; the D is unclear. The CDR3 totals 11 residues. The V gene lost 1 base and the J gene lost 8 bases, with 5 bases spanning the gap. Germline-derived CDR1 and CDR2 are SGHDN and FVKESK. The CDR3: CASSQVQTQYF. For the CDR3, the DNA is TGTGCCAGCAGCCAAGTCCAAACCCAGTACTTC.

The chain joins TRBV19 to TRBJ1-2; D is undetermined. This CDR3 is built from 15 residues. In germline, CDR1 is LNHDA, CDR2 SQIVND (reference sequence). The germline V and J ends were trimmed by 6 bases and 3 bases, with 17 bases remaining between them. The CDR3, as DNA: TGTGCCAGTAGCAACCCCCGAGACAAGGACTATGGCTACACCTTC. Translated: CASSNPRDKDYGYTF. The full variable domain, its missing parts supplied by reference TRBV19 and TRBJ1-2, is DGGITQSPKYLFRKEGQNVTLSCEQNLNHDAMYWYRQDPGQGLRLIYYSQIVNDFQKGDIAEGYSVSREKKESFPLTVTSAQKNPTAFYLCASSNPRDKDYGYTFGSGTRLTVV.

This clone was detected a few times. The rearrangement uses TRBV29-1 and TRBJ2-1, with D hard to call. The CDR3 runs to 14 residues. Trimming removed 3 bases from V and 4 bases from J, with 13 bases in between. Per germline, CDR1 SQVTM and CDR2 ANQGSEA. The CDR3 DNA follows: TGCAGCGTTGACGCTGGGCCGGGTTACAATGAGCAGTTCTTC. The encoded protein is CSVDAGPGYNEQFF.

The chain employs TRBV25-1 and TRBJ2-1; a possible D gene is TRBD1 (6 bases). This CDR3 has 16 residues. V lost 3 bases and J lost 2, with 14 bases in between. Germline CDR1 MGHDK, CDR2 SYGVNS. The CDR3 loop is CASSDNSRGPYNEQFF. The CDR3 DNA sequence: TGTGCCAGCAGTGATAATAGCAGGGGTCCCTACAATGAGCAGTTCTTC.

Of note for this clone: This same CDR3 is encoded by further DNA sequences in the sample. The genes are TRBV4-3 and TRBJ2-7; no clear D. Trimming took off 0 bases at V and 4 bases at J, with 7 bases between the two ends. The length of the CDR3 is 13 residues. Germline V gene sequence: CDR1 LGHNA, CDR2 YSLEER. CDR3 in amino acids: CASSQDLPYEQYF. Written as DNA, the CDR3 is TGCGCCAGCAGCCAAGATCTGCCGTACGAGCAGTACTTC.

In its sample, this clone was seen once. The chain is built from TRBV7-9 and TRBJ1-1; no clear D. The CDR3 is made up of 14 amino acids. Germline CDR1 is SEHNR and CDR2 is FQNEAQ (reference sequence). The V gene lost 5 bases and the J gene lost 4 bases, with 14 bases spanning the gap. CDR3 DNA: TGTGCCAGCAGCCCTGCCGGGGTGAGCACTGAAGCTTTCTTT. As protein: CASSPAGVSTEAFF. The full variable domain, its missing parts supplied by reference TRBV7-9 and TRBJ1-1, is DTGVSQNPRHKITKRGQNVTFRCDPISEHNRLYWYRQTLGQGPEFLTYFQNEAQLEKSRLLSDRFSAERPKGSFSTLEIQRTEQGDSAMYLCASSPAGVSTEAFFGQGTRLTVV.

The V gene is TRBV7-9, the J gene TRBJ1-5; possible D gene TRBD1, 6 bases. Germline CDR1 is SEHNR and CDR2 is FQNEAQ (reference sequence). CDR3 length equals 13 residues. Trimming took 5 bases from V and 4 from J, leaving 9 bases between them. The CDR3 DNA sequence: TGTGCCAGCAGCATGGGGGCTAATCAGCCCCAGCATTTT. As protein: CASSMGANQPQHF.

The chain links TRBV19 to TRBJ1-5; TRBD1 is a possible D gene (5 bases). From germline, CDR1 is LNHDA and CDR2 SQIVND (reference sequence). The CDR3 is 15 residues long. The V gene lost 7 bases and the J gene lost 4 bases, with 17 bases spanning the gap. The CDR3 spells CASNLDGTANQPQHF. CDR3 DNA: TGTGCCAGTAACCTCGACGGGACGGCTAATCAGCCCCAGCATTTT.

This rearrangement joins TRBV30 to TRBJ1-5; TRBD1 matches at 12 bases. Germline trimming cut 1 base from V and 6 bases from J; bases unmatched to any gene: 7. Germline V gives CDR1 GTSNPN, CDR2 SVGIG (reference sequence). This CDR3 spans 16 amino acids. CDR3 in amino acids: CAWSAAGTGGTQPQHF. CDR3 in DNA: TGTGCCTGGAGTGCCGCCGGGACAGGGGGCACTCAGCCCCAGCATTTT.

CDR3 bases: TGCAGCGTTGAAGGTATTAGCGGGAGAGCAGATACGCAGTATTTT. Residues: CSVEGISGRADTQYF. The V call is TRBV29-1, the J call TRBJ2-3; 9 nucleotides align to TRBD2. Germline values: CDR1 SQVTM, CDR2 ANQGSEA. The length of the CDR3 is 15 residues. The V and J ends lost 1 base and 4 bases, in that order; junction bases with no gene match: 6.

J is TRBJ1-4 and V is TRBV5-1; D unclear. The germline V gene has CDR1 SGHRS and CDR2 YFSETQ. V lost 1 base and J lost 7, with 11 bases in between. The CDR3 length is 14 residues. CDR3 DNA sequence: TGCGCCAGCAGCTTGCGGTTTGGTGGTGAAAAACTGTTTTTT. Encoded protein: CASSLRFGGEKLFF.

The chain links TRBV2 to TRBJ1-3, with D hard to call. Trimming pared 2 bases from V and 0 bases from J, leaving 11 bases between. CDR1 is SNHLY and CDR2 is FYNNEI in the germline V gene. The CDR3 contains 16 residues. CDR3 protein: CASSERQLISGNTIYF. CDR3 sequence (DNA): TGTGCCAGCAGTGAACGGCAGCTTATCTCTGGAAACACCATATATTTT.

The CDR3 sequence is CASSPPGIAGEGETQYF. In DNA form, the CDR3 reads TGTGCCAGCTCACCACCTGGGATAGCGGGAGAAGGAGAGACCCAGTACTTC. This chain uses TRBV18 with TRBJ2-5; 9 bases agree with TRBD2. Per the germline V gene, CDR1 is KGHSH and CDR2 is LQKENI. J lost 4 bases, V lost 0 bases, and 9 bases had no gene match. The CDR3 is 17 residues long.

This clone was found many times. The chain combines TRBV19 with TRBJ2-6; maybe TRBD1 (5 bases). Germline CDR1 and CDR2: LNHDA and SQIVND (reference sequence). The length of the CDR3 is 15 residues. V was pared by 5 bases and J by 0 bases, with 8 bases between. The DNA for the CDR3 is TGTGCCAGTAGTCCAGGGCACTCTGGGGCCAACGTCCTGACTTTC. It codes for CASSPGHSGANVLTF. The full variable domain, with the rest looked up from reference TRBV19 and TRBJ2-6, is DGGITQSPKYLFRKEGQNVTLSCEQNLNHDAMYWYRQDPGQGLRLIYYSQIVNDFQKGDIAEGYSVSREKKESFPLTVTSAQKNPTAFYLCASSPGHSGANVLTFGAGSRLTVL.

The chain is built from TRBV11-2 and TRBJ1-4; D unresolved. Trimming removed 2 bases from V and 0 bases from J, with 7 bases in between. The CDR3 has 15 amino acids. Germline assignment: CDR1 SGHAT and CDR2 FQNNGV. The CDR3 DNA reads TGTGCCAGCAGCTTATCTACAACAACTAATGAAAAACTGTTTTTT. Translation: CASSLSTTTNEKLFF.

The genes are TRBV27 and TRBJ1-5, with a tentative D call TRBD1 (5 bases). V was shortened by 10 bases and J by 6 bases, with 16 bases between the two germline ends. Germline V gives CDR1 MNHEY, CDR2 SMNVEV (reference sequence). This CDR3 is built from 13 residues. The CDR3: CATSRGEGQPQHF. The CDR3 region has the DNA TGTGCCACCTCTAGGGGCGAGGGTCAGCCCCAGCATTTT.

This clone was seen only once. The chain has TRBV7-9 and TRBJ1-2, with unresolved D. Trimming took 4 bases from V and 4 from J, leaving 7 bases between them. The CDR3 is 12 residues long. Germline loops: CDR1 SEHNR, CDR2 FQNEAQ (reference sequence). The CDR3 DNA is TGTGCCAGCAGCTCAACGGTCTATGGCTACACCTTC. Its translation: CASSSTVYGYTF.

The chain is built from TRBV30 and TRBJ2-2; D not resolved. The CDR3 covers 10 residues. The V end lost 4 bases, the J end lost 3 bases, and 0 bases lay between the germline ends. The germline V gene has CDR1 GTSNPN and CDR2 SVGIG (reference sequence). The CDR3 DNA reads as TGTGCCTGGAACACCGGGGAGCTGTTTTTT. Residues: CAWNTGELFF.

This clone was recorded a few times. V usage is TRBV5-1 and J usage is TRBJ2-7, with D perhaps TRBD2 (6 bases). This CDR3 contains 15 residues. Germline CDR1 and CDR2: SGHRS and YFSETQ. The V gene lost 7 bases and the J gene lost 3 bases, with 20 bases spanning the gap. CDR3 DNA: TGCGCCAGCCGCCCGGGGGTCGTAGGGGACTACGAGCAGTACTTC. Translating gives CASRPGVVGDYEQYF.

This clone has more than one count but fewer than ten. This chain joins TRBV30 and TRBJ2-1; no definite D call. This CDR3 has 12 amino acids. Trimming cost V 0 bases and J 12 bases, with 12 bases left between them. From germline, CDR1 is GTSNPN and CDR2 SVGIG (reference sequence). The CDR3 DNA reads as TGTGCCTGGAGTGTTTATTCATGGGGGCAGTTCTTC. It yields the protein CAWSVYSWGQFF.

Details on this clone: This sample also contains other DNA sequences that code for the same CDR3. The rearrangement uses TRBV15 and TRBJ1-2; 9 nucleotides align to TRBD1. V shed 3 bases and J 6 bases; nucleotides not matched to a gene: 2. The CDR3 sequence is 13 residues long. Germline-derived CDR1 and CDR2 are LNHNV and YYDKDF (reference sequence). CDR3 coding DNA: TGTGCCACCAGCAGGGGACAGGGAGATGGCTACACCTTC. This sequence encodes CATSRGQGDGYTF.

The rearrangement uses TRBV5-1 and TRBJ2-3; D not certain. Per the germline V gene, CDR1 is SGHRS and CDR2 is YFSETQ. The CDR3 covers 15 residues. V was pared by 5 bases and J by 0 bases, with 13 bases between. CDR3 sequence: CASRFRALSTDTQYF. As DNA, the CDR3 is TGCGCCAGCAGATTCCGGGCCCTTAGCACAGATACGCAGTATTTT.

J is TRBJ1-1 and V is TRBV28; TRBD1 matches at 9 bases. The CDR3 length is 15 residues. After removal of 11 bases from V and 4 bases from J, the junction contained 14 bases not matched to a gene. CDR1 and CDR2 (germline): MDHEN, SYDVKM. CDR3 region: CAGGLTGGIFTEAFF. The CDR3 DNA is TGTGCCGGGGGACTTACAGGGGGCATTTTCACTGAAGCTTTCTTT. The complete variable domain, with remaining parts taken from reference TRBV28 and TRBJ1-1, reads DVKVTQSSRYLVKRTGEKVFLECVQDMDHENMFWYRQDPGLGLRLIYFSYDVKMKEKGDIPEGYSVSREKKERFSLILESASTNQTSMYLCAGGLTGGIFTEAFFGQGTRLTVV.

There are a few counts of this clone. The rearrangement joins TRBV29-1 to TRBJ2-2; no reliable D call. CDR1 is SQVTM and CDR2 is ANQGSEA in the germline V gene. The CDR3 is 10 amino acids. The V and J ends lost 7 bases and 5 bases respectively, with 5 bases between them. CDR3 region: CSGGTGELFF. Here the CDR3 DNA reads TGCAGCGGGGGTACCGGGGAGCTGTTTTTT.